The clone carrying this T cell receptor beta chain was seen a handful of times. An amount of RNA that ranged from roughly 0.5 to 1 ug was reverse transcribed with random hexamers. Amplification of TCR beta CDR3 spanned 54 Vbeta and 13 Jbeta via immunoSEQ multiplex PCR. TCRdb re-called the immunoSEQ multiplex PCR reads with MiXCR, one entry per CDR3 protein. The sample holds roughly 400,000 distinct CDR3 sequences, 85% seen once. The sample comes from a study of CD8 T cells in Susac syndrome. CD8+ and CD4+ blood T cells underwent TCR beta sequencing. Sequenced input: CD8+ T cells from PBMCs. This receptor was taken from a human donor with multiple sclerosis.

The CDR3: CASSSRGGDTEAFF. The CDR3 nucleotides read TGTGCCAGCAGTAGCAGGGGGGGGGACACTGAAGCTTTCTTT. The chain has TRBV28 and TRBJ1-1, with 7 positions matching TRBD1. This CDR3 is 14 amino acids long. Germline V gene data show CDR1 as MDHEN and CDR2 as SYDVKM. Trimming removed 5 bases from V and 3 bases from J; junction bases left unmatched: 6.